These 21 T cell receptor beta chains originate from one sample sequenced in a study of cytomegalovirus exposure and HLA in healthy donors. PCR was performed using 60 Vbeta and 13 Jbeta primers. TCRdb keeps only in-frame clones here, not all; method: immunoSEQ multiplex PCR. Of approximately 180,000 clones in the sample, roughly nine tenths are singletons; the top ten hold around 0.25%. Sequenced: PBMCs. The receptors derive from a girl under three years old in good health and CMV-seronegative.

The rearrangement links TRBV5-1 to TRBJ2-1; 9 nucleotides align to TRBD2. CDR1 and CDR2 (germline): SGHRS, YFSETQ. V gave up 4 bases and J gave up 13 bases; unmatched junction bases: 12. The CDR3 sequence is 14 residues long. In nucleotides, the CDR3 is TGCGCCAGCAGCCCCGAAGGGCTAGCGGGATTTCAGTTCTTC. Translated, it gives CASSPEGLAGFQFF.

The chain links TRBV7-3 to TRBJ2-7; D perhaps matches TRBD1 (6 bases). The germline V gene has CDR1 SGHTA and CDR2 FQGTGA. The V end lost 5 bases, the J end lost 0 bases, and 11 bases lay between the germline ends. The CDR3 loop spans 14 amino acids. CDR3 sequence: CASSPDRFSYEQYF. DNA for the CDR3: TGTGCCAGCAGCCCCGACAGGTTCTCCTACGAGCAGTACTTC.

This chain links TRBV7-2 with TRBJ2-5; TRBD1 is a possible D gene (5 bases). Germline-derived CDR1 and CDR2 are SGHTA and FQGNSA. The V gene lost 5 bases and the J gene lost 4 bases, with 14 bases spanning the gap. This CDR3 comprises 14 residues. In DNA form, the CDR3 reads TGTGCCAGCAGCCTAACTCCAGGGCGAGAGACCCAGTACTTC. Amino acid sequence: CASSLTPGRETQYF.

J is TRBJ2-3 and V is TRBV5-4; 8 bases agree with TRBD1. Trimming at V came to 1 base and at J to 0 bases, leaving 7 bases not matched to a gene. CDR1 and CDR2 from the germline V gene are SGHNT and YYREEE (reference sequence). The CDR3 sequence is 17 residues long. CDR3 loop: CASSLLQGGYSTDTQYF. CDR3 DNA: TGTGCCAGCAGCTTGTTACAGGGGGGCTATAGCACAGATACGCAGTATTTT.

The J gene is TRBJ1-2, the V gene TRBV6-5; 7 positions match TRBD1. V gave up 3 bases and J gave up 5 bases; unmatched junction bases: 3. The CDR3 spans 13 residues. CDR1 is MNHEY and CDR2 is SVGAGI in the germline V gene. CDR3 amino acids: CASSYATGYGYTF. CDR3 coding DNA: TGTGCCAGCAGTTATGCGACAGGGTATGGCTACACCTTC.

The chain carries TRBV2 and TRBJ2-3, with D perhaps TRBD2 (5 bases). Between the trimmed V and J ends, which lost 4 bases and 2 bases, there was a span of 13 bases. This CDR3 spans 15 amino acids. Germline CDR1 reads SNHLY; CDR2 reads FYNNEI. The CDR3 loop reads CASSALEPNTDTQYF. The CDR3 nucleotides read TGTGCCAGCAGTGCACTAGAGCCAAACACAGATACGCAGTATTTT.

The CDR3 DNA reads as TGCGCCAGCAGCCCGGGGGTAGGCGAGCAGTACTTC. Residues: CASSPGVGEQYF. The rearrangement links TRBV10-1 to TRBJ2-7; TRBD2 is a possible D gene (6 bases). The CDR3 covers 12 residues. Trimming pared 6 bases from V and 6 bases from J, leaving 12 bases between. CDR1 is WNHNN and CDR2 is SYGVQD in the germline V gene (reference sequence).

The chain links TRBV18 to TRBJ2-5; 8 nucleotides agree with TRBD2. The CDR3 has 15 residues. V was clipped by 2 bases and J by 3 bases; unmatched bases: 5. The germline gives CDR1 KGHSH, CDR2 LQKENI. CDR3 in amino acids: CASSPGSGGEETQYF. The CDR3 DNA sequence: TGTGCCAGCTCACCAGGGAGCGGGGGAGAAGAGACCCAGTACTTC.

Only a few counts were recorded for this clone. V is TRBV20-1 and J is TRBJ2-7, with no clear D. Germline-derived CDR1 and CDR2 are DFQATT and SNEGSKA (reference sequence). V lost 6 bases and J 5 bases, leaving 11 bases between the germline ends. This CDR3 region has 11 residues. CDR3 sequence reads: CSAPSRNEQYF. CDR3 DNA: TGCAGTGCGCCGTCGCGAAACGAGCAGTACTTC.

The V gene is TRBV1, the J gene TRBJ2-3; the D segment call TRBD2 is taken from the table without a DNA check. TRBV1 constitutes a pseudogene. This CDR3 is 15 amino acids long. Here the CDR3 reads CTSSQAGGFADTQYF. CDR3 bases: TGCACCAGCAGCCAAGCGGGGGGCTTCGCAGATACGCAGTATTTT.

The chain is built from TRBV6-1 and TRBJ1-5; perhaps TRBD1 as D (5 bases). Germline CDR1 MNHNS, CDR2 SASEGT. The CDR3 extends over 13 amino acids. Trimming cost V 3 bases and J 7 bases, with 10 bases left between them. DNA of the CDR3: TGTGCCAGCAGTGAGGGGGGAAACCAGCCCCAGCATTTT. This gives the protein CASSEGGNQPQHF.

Note on this clone: One end of the junction varies from germline; a read error may be responsible. The chain couples TRBV7-9 to TRBJ2-7, with a tentative D call TRBD1 (5 bases). CDR3 length: 12 residues. Per germline, CDR1 SEHNR and CDR2 FQNEAQ (reference sequence). CDR3 region: CSSSLTGYEQYF. The CDR3 coding sequence is TGTTCCAGCAGCCTCACAGGTTACGAGCAGTACTTC.

This clone occurred once. This rearrangement joins TRBV4-1 to TRBJ2-7, with a possible D match to TRBD2 (6 bases). This CDR3 comprises 15 residues. V was pared by 3 bases and J by 0 bases, with 12 bases between. Looked up from germline, CDR1 is MGHRA and CDR2 is YSYEKL. The CDR3 region has the DNA TGCGCCAGCAGCCATCGGGGGATGGGCTCCTACGAGCAGTACTTC. As protein: CASSHRGMGSYEQYF.

The chain combines TRBV5-6 with TRBJ1-1; maybe TRBD1 (6 bases). Germline CDR1 is SGHDT and CDR2 is YYEEEE. Trimming pared 2 bases from V and 0 bases from J, leaving 14 bases between. The CDR3 length is 16 residues. As DNA, the CDR3 is TGTGCCAGCAGCTTTGGACAGAGAAGCTTGAACACTGAAGCTTTCTTT. Protein: CASSFGQRSLNTEAFF.

The V gene is TRBV29-1, the J gene TRBJ2-7; no firm D call. V was shortened by 4 bases and J by 3 bases, with 4 bases between the two germline ends. Germline CDR1 SQVTM, CDR2 ANQGSEA. The CDR3 is 10 amino acids. The CDR3 sequence: CSVASYEQYF. CDR3 in DNA: TGCAGCGTTGCCAGCTACGAGCAGTACTTC.

The chain recombines TRBV2 with TRBJ1-5; possible D gene TRBD1, 6 bases. Deletions cut 5 bases from V and 3 bases from J, with 14 bases between. Germline CDR1 reads SNHLY; CDR2 reads FYNNEI. This CDR3 spans 15 amino acids. The CDR3 spells CASSSQTGPNQPQHF. The CDR3, as DNA: TGTGCCAGCAGTTCACAGACAGGCCCCAATCAGCCCCAGCATTTT.

About this clone itself: The same CDR3 also results from other DNA sequences found in this sample. The rearrangement uses TRBV5-1 and TRBJ1-1; unclear D gene. This CDR3 is 12 amino acids long. Germline lookup yields CDR1 SGHRS and CDR2 YFSETQ. V dropped 1 base and J dropped 3 bases, with 4 bases sitting between them. The CDR3 here is CASSLQDTEAFF. The CDR3 DNA is TGCGCCAGCAGCTTGCAGGACACTGAAGCTTTCTTT.

The genes are TRBV4-3 and TRBJ2-5, with 7 bases matching TRBD2. The length of the CDR3 is 16 residues. V trimming: 0 bases; J trimming: 5 bases; junction bases outside the gene matches: 9. CDR1 LGHNA and CDR2 YSLEER come from the germline V gene. CDR3 coding DNA: TGCGCCAGCAGCCAAGATTTGACGGGACTATGGGAGACCCAGTACTTC. As protein: CASSQDLTGLWETQYF.

V is TRBV15 and J is TRBJ2-7; tentatively, D is TRBD2 (6 bases). This CDR3 is 14 amino acids long. V lost 5 bases, J lost 3 bases, and 14 bases lay in between. CDR1 and CDR2 from the germline V gene are LNHNV and YYDKDF (reference sequence). The CDR3 loop is CATSQDGGGYEQYF. In nucleotides, the CDR3 is TGTGCCACCAGCCAAGACGGGGGAGGCTACGAGCAGTACTTC. The whole variable domain, remainder taken from reference TRBV15 and TRBJ2-7, is DAMVIQNPRYQVTQFGKPVTLSCSQTLNHNVMYWYQQKSSQAPKLLFHYYDKDFNNEADTPDNFQSRRPNTSFCFLDIRSPGLGDTAMYLCATSQDGGGYEQYFGPGTRLTVT.

CDR3 coding DNA: TGTGCCAGCAGCTTATGGGCGGGGAGCTCCTACAATGAGCAGTTCTTC. This translates into CASSLWAGSSYNEQFF. This chain links TRBV7-6 with TRBJ2-1, with D tentatively TRBD2 (6 bases). V lost 2 bases and J 0 bases, leaving 11 bases between the germline ends. Germline CDR1 reads SGHVS; CDR2 reads FNYEAQ. CDR3 length: 16 residues.

The J gene is TRBJ1-2, the V gene TRBV4-3; TRBD1 agrees at 8 bases. Germline CDR1 is LGHNA and CDR2 is YSLEER. With 0 bases clipped from V and 4 bases from J, the junction kept 7 bases outside the gene matches. This CDR3 contains 16 residues. The CDR3 DNA is TGCGCCAGCAGCCAAGAGCGCACAGGGGGATTCTATGGCTACACCTTC. Protein sequence: CASSQERTGGFYGYTF.